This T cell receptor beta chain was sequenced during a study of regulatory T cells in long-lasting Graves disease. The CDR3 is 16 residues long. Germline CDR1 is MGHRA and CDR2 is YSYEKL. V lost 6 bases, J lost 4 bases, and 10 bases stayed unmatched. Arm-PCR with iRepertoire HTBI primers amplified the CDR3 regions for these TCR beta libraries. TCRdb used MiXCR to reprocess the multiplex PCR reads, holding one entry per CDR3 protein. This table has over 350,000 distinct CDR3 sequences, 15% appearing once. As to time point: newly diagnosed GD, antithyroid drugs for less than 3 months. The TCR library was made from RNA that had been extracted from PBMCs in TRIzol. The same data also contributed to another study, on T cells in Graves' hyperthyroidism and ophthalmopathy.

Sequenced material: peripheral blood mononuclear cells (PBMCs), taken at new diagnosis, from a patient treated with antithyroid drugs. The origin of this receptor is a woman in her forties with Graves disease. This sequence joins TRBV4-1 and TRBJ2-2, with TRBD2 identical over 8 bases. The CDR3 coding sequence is TGCGCCAGCAGGCCCTCTACGGGAGGGGGCACCGGGGAGCTGTTTTTT. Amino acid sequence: CASRPSTGGGTGELFF.